The clone carrying this T cell receptor beta chain was observed a single time. Its antigen is still unknown. This entry belongs to a study of PD-1 blockade in classical Hodgkin lymphoma. The study, taken as a whole, reports: Underlying causes for the observed repertoire differences were not defined, possibly disease activity or prior therapy. It was reported that newly diagnosed patients had less baseline TCR diversity than healthy donors.

Documented time point: newly diagnosed, previously untreated cHL patient sample. Comparators were PBMCs taken from newly diagnosed, untreated classical Hodgkin lymphoma. Data came from immunoSEQ multiplex PCR; TCRdb stores just in-frame clones and leaves some out. Counted here are around 43,000 clones, roughly 91% occurring once; the ten biggest clones make up around 5%. Looked up from germline, CDR1 is KGHSH and CDR2 is LQKENI. Trimming pared 6 bases from V and 3 bases from J, leaving 15 bases between. The CDR3 is 14 amino acids. This TCR was recovered from a human donor with classical Hodgkin lymphoma. V usage is TRBV18 and J usage is TRBJ2-7; maybe TRBD2 (6 bases). The sequenced sample was peripheral blood mononuclear cells (PBMCs). CDR3 in amino acids: CASSAGGELYEQYV. The DNA for the CDR3 is TGTGCCAGCTCCGCTGGAGGGGAGCTCTACGAGCAGTACGTC.